Only a few counts were recorded for the clone carrying this T cell receptor (beta chain). Its specificity is unknown. Germline V gene sequence: CDR1 GTSNPN, CDR2 SVGIG (reference sequence). CDR3 length: 13 residues. Trimming left V 4 bases short and J 6 bases short, with 12 bases between. The data belong to a study of tumour-infiltrating T cells in Burkitt lymphoma. Study outcomes and limitations: Many Burkitt lymphoma patients shared several public clonotypes.

TCRdb's copy holds only in-frame clones and misses some; the assay was immunoSEQ multiplex PCR. Found here are some 2,100 clones, approximately 13% of them singletons; the top ten hold roughly 7.5%. This receptor was identified in a human donor with Burkitt lymphoma. This rearrangement joins TRBV30 to TRBJ2-2; weak D call: TRBD2 (5 bases). The sample consisted of tumor tissue. The CDR3 sequence is CAWTRDGPGELFF. The CDR3 coding sequence is TGTGCCTGGACGAGGGATGGGCCCGGGGAGCTGTTTTTT.